This T cell receptor beta chain was documented in a study of blood T cell repertoires in COVID-19. In the study overall: The United States, Italy and Spain were the sources of the acute and convalescent COVID-19 samples. The analysed material was cDNA or gDNA that came from T cells, B-cell-depleted T cells, or PBMCs.

Measured with immunoSEQ multiplex PCR; TCRdb has only the in-frame clones, and not every one. The table has over 150,000 clones, more than 85% seen once. V was clipped by 3 bases and J by 8 bases, with 11 bases between them. The CDR3 is made up of 12 amino acids. CDR1 SGDLS and CDR2 YYNGEE come from the germline V gene. J is TRBJ1-1 and V is TRBV9; D remains unclear. Sequenced sample: peripheral blood. This TCR came from a man aged 50 to 59 with acute or convalescent COVID-19. The CDR3 nucleotides read TGTGCCAGCAGCGCCCCTCCTCCGGAAGCTTTCTTT. This codes for CASSAPPPEAFF. The whole variable domain, remainder taken from reference TRBV9 and TRBJ1-1, is DSGVTQTPKHLITATGQRVTLRCSPRSGDLSVYWYQQSLDQGLQFLIQYYNGEERAKGNILERFSAQQFPDLHSELNLSSLELGDSALYFCASSAPPPEAFFGQGTRLTVV.